Described below is a single TCR beta chain sequence and its context. Source study methods: Using reference gene primer amplification, nucleated cell counts were estimated. Clones were sequenced by immunoSEQ multiplex PCR, and TCRdb holds only the in-frame ones, with some missing. The V and J calls and clone size come from that table; D and trimming were worked out from the DNA. The table has 200,000 to 250,000 clones, under 85% seen once; the top ten hold 0.95% to 1.5%. This entry belongs to a study of blood T cell repertoires in COVID-19. Study at large: Some COVID-19 samples were acute and others convalescent; all came from the United States, Italy and Spain. PBMCs, B-cell-depleted T cells, or T cells were the source of the cDNA or gDNA that made up the material.

Germline lookup yields CDR1 SGHTA and CDR2 FQGTGA. The V gene lost 5 bases and the J gene lost 0 bases, with 11 bases spanning the gap. The CDR3 consists of 15 residues. V and J are TRBV7-3 and TRBJ2-1; weak D call: TRBD1 (5 bases). This clonotype was sampled from a woman aged 25 to 39 with COVID-19, enrolled during active disease. The sample taken for sequencing was peripheral blood. The CDR3 DNA follows: TGTGCCAGCAGCGCAGGGATCAGCTCCTACAATGAGCAGTTCTTC. This codes for CASSAGISSYNEQFF.